These T cell receptor beta chains were read from a single sample in a study of cytomegalovirus exposure and HLA in healthy donors. Sequencing was performed with immunoSEQ multiplex PCR; in TCRdb, only in-frame clones are kept and a portion is missing. The sample yields about 140,000 clones, roughly 73% seen once. The sample comprised PBMCs. Receptors originate from a woman aged 40 to 49 in good health and CMV-seronegative. Both conserved end residues are part of each CDR3. The D gene is left open where the match is weak. Size values are once, few and many counts, or a class for expanded clones, and some rows have none.

CDR3	DNA	D	size	V	J
CASSSDRGLGYTF	TGTGCCAGCAGCTCAGACAGGGGTCTTGGCTACACCTTC	TRBD1	NA	TRBV7-3	TRBJ1-2
CASSLRPSGGYEQYF	TGTGCCAGCAGCTTGCGGCCTAGCGGGGGGTACGAGCAGTACTTC	TRBD2	few	TRBV5-4	TRBJ2-7
CASRGGGNTEAFF	TGTGCCAGCAGGGGAGGGGGGAACACTGAAGCTTTCTTT	NA	few	TRBV6-5	TRBJ1-1
CASSLLAGYEQYF	TGTGCCAGTAGTTTACTAGCGGGGTACGAGCAGTACTTC	TRBD2	few	TRBV19	TRBJ2-7
CASSQGQGSNQPQHF	TGTGCCAGCTCTCAAGGACAGGGAAGCAATCAGCCCCAGCATTTT	TRBD1	NA	TRBV18	TRBJ1-5
CASSQSPGQANEQYF	TGTGCCAGCAGCCAGAGCCCAGGACAGGCGAACGAGCAGTACTTC	TRBD1	NA	TRBV11-2	TRBJ2-7
CASSEVGSFNEKLFF	TGTGCCAGCAGTGAAGTGGGCAGTTTTAATGAAAAACTGTTTTTT	NA	once	TRBV2	TRBJ1-4
CASSQIPTGQQETQYF	TGCGCCAGCAGCCAAATCCCCACGGGACAGCAAGAGACCCAGTACTTC	TRBD1	NA	TRBV5-1	TRBJ2-5
CASSLLDRYGYTF	TGTGCCAGCAGCCTATTGGACAGATATGGCTACACCTTC	NA	NA	TRBV5-6	TRBJ1-2
CSADRGPGTEAFF	TGCAGCGCCGACAGGGGGCCGGGGACTGAAGCTTTCTTT	TRBD1	NA	TRBV29-1	TRBJ1-1
CASSIAGTGLTGELFF	TGTGCCAGTAGTATAGCCGGGACAGGGCTAACCGGGGAGCTGTTTTTT	TRBD1	NA	TRBV19	TRBJ2-2
CASSVSTVNYGYTF	TGTGCCAGCAGCGTATCTACTGTTAACTATGGCTACACCTTC	NA	once	TRBV9	TRBJ1-2
CASRTGGDYGYTF	TGTGCCAGCAGGACAGGGGGAGACTATGGCTACACCTTC	TRBD1	once	TRBV28	TRBJ1-2
CASSSDRTWNTEAFF	TGTGCCAGCAGCTCAGACAGGACGTGGAACACTGAAGCTTTCTTT	NA	NA	TRBV7-8	TRBJ1-1
CATSRGPADRVGGYTF	TGTGCCACCAGCAGAGGCCCCGCGGACAGGGTGGGCGGCTACACCTTC	TRBD1	once	TRBV15	TRBJ1-2
CATSRGHSNQPQHF	TGTGCCACCTCGAGAGGACATAGCAATCAGCCCCAGCATTTT	NA	few	TRBV19	TRBJ1-5
CASSSWTGQTEAFF	TGCGCCAGCAGCTCATGGACAGGGCAAACTGAAGCTTTCTTT	TRBD1	once	TRBV5-1	TRBJ1-1
CASTKTPPGAGNTIYF	TGCGCCAGTACAAAAACGCCCCCAGGGGCTGGAAACACCATATATTTT	NA	few	TRBV4-1	TRBJ1-3
CASSLGQGQRYTDTQYF	TGTGCCAGCAGCTTAGGACAGGGCCAACGATACACAGATACGCAGTATTTT	TRBD1	NA	TRBV11-2	TRBJ2-3
CASSIKAGSYEQYF	TGTGCCAGTAGTATTAAGGCAGGTTCATACGAGCAGTACTTC	NA	NA	TRBV19	TRBJ2-7
CASSQEGQGAYEQYF	TGTGCCAGCAGCCAAGAAGGCCAGGGCGCCTACGAGCAGTACTTC	NA	NA	TRBV4-2	TRBJ2-7
CASSLATGGEQFF	TGCGCCAGCAGCTTGGCTACCGGAGGGGAGCAGTTCTTC	NA	NA	TRBV5-1	TRBJ2-1
CASSSLDRGQPQHF	TGTGCCAGCAGTTCGTTAGACAGGGGTCAGCCCCAGCATTTT	TRBD1	NA	TRBV2	TRBJ1-5
CASSASGGQETQYF	TGTGCCAGCAGCGCGAGTGGAGGGCAGGAGACCCAGTACTTC	NA	NA	TRBV9	TRBJ2-5
CASSLLGPLSSYNEQFF	TGTGCCAGCAGCTTACTGGGCCCGTTGAGCTCCTACAATGAGCAGTTCTTC	NA	NA	TRBV7-2	TRBJ2-1
CASSPQGINTEAFF	TGTGCCAGCAGTCCTCAGGGAATCAACACTGAAGCTTTCTTT	NA	NA	TRBV27	TRBJ1-1
CASAPKPPIAGGTGELFF	TGCGCCAGCGCCCCAAAACCGCCTATAGCGGGGGGGACCGGGGAGCTGTTTTTT	TRBD2	once	TRBV5-1	TRBJ2-2
CASRSGGADDTQYF	TGTGCCAGCAGGAGCGGGGGAGCAGATGATACGCAGTATTTT	TRBD2	NA	TRBV7-9	TRBJ2-3
CASSFTGDATEAFF	TGTGCCAGCAGCTTTACAGGGGATGCCACTGAAGCTTTCTTT	TRBD1	NA	TRBV7-9	TRBJ1-1
CASSLSGAGFDSNYGYTF	TGCGCCAGCAGCTTGAGCGGCGCGGGATTTGACAGTAACTATGGCTACACCTTC	NA	NA	TRBV5-1	TRBJ1-2
CASSLQGSGYTF	TGCGCCAGCAGCCTACAGGGATCGGGCTACACCTTC	NA	NA	TRBV5-1	TRBJ1-2
CASSSTSGDTDTQYF	TGTGCCAGCAGCTCTACTAGCGGGGATACAGATACGCAGTATTTT	TRBD2	NA	TRBV9	TRBJ2-3
CASRFGQRRADQPQHF	TGTGCAAGTCGCTTCGGACAGCGAAGGGCGGATCAGCCCCAGCATTTT	NA	NA	TRBV12-2	TRBJ1-5
CAAGGFGGEETQYF	TGTGCCGCCGGGGGATTCGGCGGGGAAGAGACCCAGTACTTC	NA	NA	TRBV25-1	TRBJ2-5
CASSLGLEGNQPQHF	TGCGCCAGCAGCTTGGGGTTGGAGGGAAATCAGCCCCAGCATTTT	NA	few	TRBV5-1	TRBJ1-5
CASSQLAGPTNEQFF	TGTGCCAGCAGTCAACTAGCGGGGCCCACTAATGAGCAGTTCTTC	TRBD2	NA	TRBV6-5	TRBJ2-1
CASSLGQGARTEAFF	TGTGCCAGCAGTTTAGGACAGGGGGCGCGAACTGAAGCTTTCTTT	TRBD1	NA	TRBV27	TRBJ1-1
CASSTRWQPQHF	TGTGCCAGCAGTACTAGGTGGCAGCCCCAGCATTTT	NA	NA	TRBV28	TRBJ1-5
CATFGVSTEAFF	TGTGCCACTTTCGGGGTCTCCACTGAAGCTTTCTTT	NA	NA	TRBV27	TRBJ1-1
CASSVENQEQFF	TGTGCCAGCAGCGTAGAGAATCAGGAGCAGTTCTTC	NA	NA	TRBV9	TRBJ2-1
CASSEAGGARTDTQYF	TGTGCCAGCAGTGAAGCCGGGGGGGCCCGCACAGATACGCAGTATTTT	TRBD2	once	TRBV6-1	TRBJ2-3
CASSSEGALTEAFF	TGTGCCAGCTCATCCGAGGGGGCATTGACTGAAGCTTTCTTT	TRBD1	NA	TRBV18	TRBJ1-1
CASSPLKGWETQYF	TGTGCCAGCTCACCCCTGAAGGGGTGGGAGACCCAGTACTTC	NA	once	TRBV18	TRBJ2-5
CASSSFGGGLDTQYF	TGTGCCAGCAGCTCCTTCGGGGGGGGCCTAGATACGCAGTATTTT	TRBD2	NA	TRBV13	TRBJ2-3
CASKPGMNTEAFF	TGTGCCAGCAAACCAGGAATGAACACTGAAGCTTTCTTT	NA	NA	TRBV2	TRBJ1-1
CASRGQLLGTDGYTF	TGTGCCAGTCGCGGTCAGTTGTTGGGGACAGATGGCTACACCTTC	TRBD1	few	TRBV19	TRBJ1-2
CASSYADRDYGYTF	TGTGCCAGCAGTTATGCGGACAGGGACTATGGCTACACCTTC	TRBD1	NA	TRBV6-5	TRBJ1-2
CASSLTGGETQYF	TGTGCCAGCAGCCTAACAGGGGGCGAGACCCAGTACTTC	TRBD1	NA	TRBV7-2	TRBJ2-5
CASSLKEVVGNEQFF	TGTGCCAGCAGCCTAAAGGAGGTTGTGGGCAATGAGCAGTTCTTC	NA	few	TRBV6-4	TRBJ2-1
CASSFDRGDTEAFF	TGTGCCAGCAGCTTTGACAGGGGCGACACTGAAGCTTTCTTT	TRBD1	NA	TRBV7-2	TRBJ1-1
CASSALDSFQETQYF	TGTGCCAGCAGCGCCCTGGACAGTTTTCAAGAGACCCAGTACTTC	NA	NA	TRBV2	TRBJ2-5
CASSSGGAASGGGYTF	TGTGCCAGCAGCTCCGGGGGGGCCGCCTCAGGAGGTGGCTACACCTTC	NA	few	TRBV5-4	TRBJ1-2
CASSLWGTSGGAPTGELFF	TGTGCCAGCAGCTTATGGGGGACTAGCGGGGGGGCGCCCACCGGGGAGCTGTTTTTT	TRBD2	NA	TRBV7-8	TRBJ2-2
CASSLGPNTGELFF	TGTGCCAGCAGTTTGGGGCCGAACACCGGGGAGCTGTTTTTT	NA	NA	TRBV27	TRBJ2-2
CASSEVGTGLSEAFF	TGTGCCAGCAGTGAAGTCGGGACAGGGTTATCTGAAGCTTTCTTT	TRBD1	NA	TRBV6-1	TRBJ1-1
CASSDVGQISEQYF	TGTGCCAGCAGCGATGTGGGACAGATCTCGGAGCAGTACTTC	TRBD1	few	TRBV5-6	TRBJ2-7
CASSAGTPNSPLHF	TGTGCCAGCTCAGCCGGGACACCAAATTCACCCCTCCACTTT	NA	once	TRBV18	TRBJ1-6
CASRRRDVNSPLHF	TGTGCCAGCAGAAGGCGGGACGTCAATTCACCCCTCCACTTT	NA	few	TRBV2	TRBJ1-6
CASSQGKGPRAGNTIYF	TGCGCCAGCAGCCAAGGGAAGGGGCCCCGGGCTGGAAACACCATATATTTT	NA	NA	TRBV4-3	TRBJ1-3